A selection of T cell receptor beta chains follows, all from one sample in a study of radiotherapy plus CTLA-4 blockade in lung cancer. Profiled with immunoSEQ multiplex PCR; TCRdb holds only in-frame clones, not every one. The repertoire has more than 80,000 clones, under 90% of them found once; the top ten carry roughly 2.5%. The specimen was peripheral blood, collected from a patient treated with radiotherapy plus ipilimumab. The receptors come from a human donor with non-small cell lung cancer that progressed on radiotherapy plus ipilimumab. Some clones in this sample may be carry-over from other donors' samples. Both conserved end residues are part of each CDR3. A D gene is named only where the DNA matches it firmly. Size is omitted from some rows. Given values are once, few, many or a class for expanded clones.

>TRBD2|-|TRBJ2-1|TRBV10-3
TGTGCCATCAGTGAGCGCGGGGGGACTAGTTCCAATGAGCAGTTCTTC
CAISERGGTSSNEQFF
>-|-|TRBJ1-1|TRBV9
TGTGCCAGCAGCGTAGCAGGGCTCACTGAAGCTTTCTTT
CASSVAGLTEAFF
>-|few|TRBJ1-3|TRBV6-5
TGTGCCAGCAGGAAAACAGGTGCCTCTGGAAACACCATATATTTT
CASRKTGASGNTIYF
>TRBD1|-|TRBJ1-3|TRBV9
TGTGCCAGCAGCGTAGAGGGGGCAAGATACTCTGGAAACACCATATATTTT
CASSVEGARYSGNTIYF
>-|-|TRBJ1-5|TRBV6-1
TGTGCCAGCTGGGGAAGAGCAAGCAATCAGCCCCAGCATTTT
CASWGRASNQPQHF
>-|-|TRBJ2-3|TRBV7-2
TGTGCCAGCAGCCCCCCGGAGCTGAGCACAGATACGCAGTATTTT
CASSPPELSTDTQYF
>TRBD2|-|TRBJ2-1|TRBV11-3
TGTGCCAGCAGCCGAGGACTAGCGGGGGGGCGGAATGAGCAGTTCTTC
CASSRGLAGGRNEQFF
>TRBD1|-|TRBJ2-2|TRBV6-4
TGTGCCAGCAGTCCTACAGGGGGCCGGACCGGGGAGCTGTTTTTT
CASSPTGGRTGELFF
>-|-|TRBJ2-7|TRBV27
TGTGCCAGCAGTTTCCTGCTAGGGTCTAACGAGCAGTACTTC
CASSFLLGSNEQYF
>-|-|TRBJ2-7|TRBV7-9
TGTGCCAGCAGCTCCCGTTCTAGCGTTAACTCCTACGAGCAGTACTTC
CASSSRSSVNSYEQYF
>-|-|TRBJ2-3|TRBV7-7
TGTGCTAGCAGCACAGGGCCCACAGATACGCAGTATTTT
CASSTGPTDTQYF
>-|-|TRBJ2-1|TRBV5-1
TGCGCCAGCAGCTTGCTCGGGGCCGAGGGCAATGAGCAGTTCTTC
CASSLLGAEGNEQFF
>-|once|TRBJ1-1|TRBV7-7
TGTGCTAGCAGCTTGGACACGAACACTGAAGCTTTCTTT
CASSLDTNTEAFF
>-|-|TRBJ2-1|TRBV7-9
TGTGCCAGCAGCTTAGCGGGGGGCCTTTACAATGAGCAGTTCTTC
CASSLAGGLYNEQFF
>-|-|TRBJ1-1|TRBV28
TGTGCCAGCACCAACGACTTAACCACTGAAGCTTTCTTT
CASTNDLTTEAFF
>TRBD2|-|TRBJ2-3|TRBV9
TGTGCCAGCAGCGTAGTAGGGACTAGCTCCGCCCCAGATACGCAGTATTTT
CASSVVGTSSAPDTQYF
>-|-|TRBJ2-2|TRBV11-2
TGTGCCAGCCTTTCAGCAACGAACACCGGGGAGCTGTTTTTT
CASLSATNTGELFF
>-|-|TRBJ1-2|TRBV2
TGTGCCAGCATAGAGGAGGGATATGGCTACACCTTC
CASIEEGYGYTF
>TRBD2|-|TRBJ2-2|TRBV7-6
TGTGCCAGCAGCCGGAGCGGGGGTCGTGGATCCGGGGAGCTGTTTTTT
CASSRSGGRGSGELFF
>TRBD1|-|TRBJ1-2|TRBV7-2
TGTGCCAGCAGCTTCCAGGGGGGTGGCTACACCTTC
CASSFQGGGYTF
>TRBD1|-|TRBJ2-1|TRBV11-2
TGTGCCAGCGGACAGGGAATTTCGGGCAATGAGCAGTTCTTC
CASGQGISGNEQFF
>-|-|TRBJ1-5|TRBV7-8
TGTGCCAGCAGCTTAGGACGTCGGGTCTCCCGCAATCAGCCCCAGCATTTT
CASSLGRRVSRNQPQHF
>TRBD2|-|TRBJ2-7|TRBV19
TGTGCCAGTAGTATATCCCCCAGCGGGGGGTTTGAGCAGTACTTC
CASSISPSGGFEQYF
>TRBD1|-|TRBJ1-1|TRBV7-8
TGTGCCAGCAGTGGGGCAGGGGGTACGAGAGAAGCTTTCTTT
CASSGAGGTREAFF
>TRBD1|-|TRBJ1-1|TRBV4-1
TGCGCCAGCAGCCGTTGGACAGGGCTGGGGAACACTGAAGCTTTCTTT
CASSRWTGLGNTEAFF
>-|few|TRBJ1-1|TRBV6-1
TGTGCCAGCAGTACCGTCCGATCCGAAGCTTTCTTT
CASSTVRSEAFF
>-|-|TRBJ2-7|TRBV9
TGTGCCAGCAGCGCAGCTAACATTGGTGGGACCTACGAGCAGTACTTC
CASSAANIGGTYEQYF
>TRBD1|few|TRBJ2-7|TRBV6-5
TGTGCCAGCAGACGACAGGGGGCCAACGAGCAGTACTTC
CASRRQGANEQYF
>-|-|TRBJ1-2|TRBV23-1
TGCGCCAGCAGTCAAAATGCTGCTGGGGGCTACACCTTC
CASSQNAAGGYTF
>-|-|TRBJ1-6|TRBV9
TGTGCCAGCAGCGAACCAACCGGGGGGGCACGGAATTCACCCCTCCACTTT
CASSEPTGGARNSPLHF
>-|once|TRBJ1-6|TRBV4-2
TGTGCCAGCAGCCGGGATGGCTATTTTTCAGGGAGATCGAATTCACCCCTCCACTTT
CASSRDGYFSGRSNSPLHF
>-|-|TRBJ2-3|TRBV5-6
TGTGCCAGCAGCTTGGGCCAGATCCCCTCATTCTTT
CASSLGQIPSFF
>-|few|TRBJ2-7|TRBV7-9
TGTGCCAGCAGTTCGACAGAAAAGTACGAGCAGTACTTC
CASSSTEKYEQYF
>-|-|TRBJ2-5|TRBV4-3
TGCGCCAGCAGCCAAGATGTATCGACGGCAACAGGCCCCCAGTACTTC
CASSQDVSTATGPQYF
>-|few|TRBJ1-6|TRBV11-1
TGTGCCAGCAGCTTAAGAAATTCACCCCTCCACTTT
CASSLRNSPLHF